The clone carrying this TCR beta chain was seen only a few times. Its antigen is still unknown. V gave up 7 bases and J gave up 5 bases, with 9 bases separating them. Germline CDR1 is MNHEY and CDR2 is SVGEGT. This CDR3 is 12 amino acids long. This specimen comes from a study of post-analysis software for immune sequencing data. Looking at the study overall: Relapsing-remitting, secondary progressive and progressive-relapsing multiple sclerosis were all included among the disease courses. Broader study findings: The normalized Chao1 diversity of multiple sclerosis patients was significantly lower than that of controls. Controls had lower frequencies than patients of 4 or 5 TRBV segments, which included TRBV5-6, TRBV5-1 and TRBV20-1. The authors found that F measure strongly co-clustered same-batch samples.

Every TCR beta cDNA library bore unique molecular identifiers. Between about 0.95 and 11 million T cells gave rise to 500,000 to 650,000 cDNA molecules. Each CDR3 protein gets one entry after TCRdb re-called the PCR reads with MiXCR. The sample consists of some 800,000 distinct CDR3 sequences, about 43% of them appearing once. Input material: blood. The receptor was derived from a girl between 5 and 17 years old with multiple sclerosis. The rearrangement links TRBV6-2 or TRBV6-3 to TRBJ2-1, with D unresolved. In DNA, the CDR3 is TGTGCCAGCACCGGTTGGGACAATGAGCAGTTCTTC. Translated, it gives CASTGWDNEQFF.